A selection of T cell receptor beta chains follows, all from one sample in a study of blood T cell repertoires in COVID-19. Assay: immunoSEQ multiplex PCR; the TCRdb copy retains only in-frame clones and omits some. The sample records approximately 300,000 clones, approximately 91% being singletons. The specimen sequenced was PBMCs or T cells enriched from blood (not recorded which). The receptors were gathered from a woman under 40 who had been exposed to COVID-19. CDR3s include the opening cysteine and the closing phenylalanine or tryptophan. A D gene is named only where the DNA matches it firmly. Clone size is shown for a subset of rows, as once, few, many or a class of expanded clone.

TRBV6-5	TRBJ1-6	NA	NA	TGTGCCAGCAATTTACAGGGCTCACCCCTCCACTTT	CASNLQGSPLHF
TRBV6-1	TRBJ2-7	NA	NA	TGTGCCAGCAGTGAATTAGGAGGGGAAGGGAACGAGCAGTACTTC	CASSELGGEGNEQYF
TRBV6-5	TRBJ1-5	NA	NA	TGTGCCAGCAGTTACTCAGGCAGGGGTGGCCAGCCCCAGCATTTT	CASSYSGRGGQPQHF
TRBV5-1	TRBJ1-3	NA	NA	TGCGCCAGCAGGTGGGGATCGGGAGGAAACACCATATATTTT	CASRWGSGGNTIYF
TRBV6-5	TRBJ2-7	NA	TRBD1	TGTGCCAGCAGTTCGCCGGGACAGGGGGCCTACGAGCAGTACTTC	CASSSPGQGAYEQYF
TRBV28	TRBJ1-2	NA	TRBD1	TGTGCCAGCAGTTTGACAGGGGGCGGAGGGGGCTACACCTTC	CASSLTGGGGGYTF
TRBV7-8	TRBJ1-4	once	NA	TGTGCCAGCAGCCCTCTGCGTCCACAGGGTTCTAATGAAAAACTGTTTTTT	CASSPLRPQGSNEKLFF
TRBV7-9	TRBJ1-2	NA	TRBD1	TGTGCCAGCAGCCAATCGACAGGGGTGAACTATGGCTACACCTTC	CASSQSTGVNYGYTF
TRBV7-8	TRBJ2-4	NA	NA	TGTGCCAGCAGCTTCGGAGTAGGGAGGGCCAAAAACATTCAGTACTTC	CASSFGVGRAKNIQYF
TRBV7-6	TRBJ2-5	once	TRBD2	TGTGCCAGCAGATTGGCTAGCGGGGGTCGGTATGAGACCCAGTACTTC	CASRLASGGRYETQYF
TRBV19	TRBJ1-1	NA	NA	TGTGCCAGTAGTAACAGGGAAACTGAAGCTTTCTTT	CASSNRETEAFF
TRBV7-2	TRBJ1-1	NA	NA	TGTGCCAGCAGCTTGAGAAGATCGGGGGACACTGAAGCTTTCTTT	CASSLRRSGDTEAFF
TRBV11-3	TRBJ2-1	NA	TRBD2	TGTGCCAGCAGACTAGCGGGGGTCGGTAATGAGCAGTTCTTC	CASRLAGVGNEQFF
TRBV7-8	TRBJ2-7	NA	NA	TGTGCCAGCAGCTCGAGGCCTGAGATCTCCTACGAGCAGTACTTC	CASSSRPEISYEQYF
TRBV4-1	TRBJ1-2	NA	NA	TGCGCCAGCAGCCTCCGGGACACCTCTAACTATGGCTACACCTTC	CASSLRDTSNYGYTF
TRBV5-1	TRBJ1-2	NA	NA	TGCGCCAGCAGGGACGGGGGTAGGCCCTATGGCTACACCTTC	CASRDGGRPYGYTF
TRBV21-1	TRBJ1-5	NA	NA	TGTGCCAGCAGCAAAATTGCAGGGGGCCCGAACAATCAGCCCCAGCATTTT	CASSKIAGGPNNQPQHF
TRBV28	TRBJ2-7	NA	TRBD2	TGTGCCAGCAGTTTAGCGGGGGGGGACCACGAGCAGTACTTC	CASSLAGGDHEQYF
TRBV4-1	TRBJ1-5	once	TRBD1	TGCGCCAGCAGCCAAGATAAGGGGACAGCCTATAGCAATCAGCCCCAGCATTTT	CASSQDKGTAYSNQPQHF
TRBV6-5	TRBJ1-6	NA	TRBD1	TGTGCCAGCTCGAGGGACAGTGCCTCACCCCTCCACTTT	CASSRDSASPLHF
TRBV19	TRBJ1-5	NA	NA	TGTGCCAGTAGTATAGTCGGGTTTAGCAATCAGCCCCAGCATTTT	CASSIVGFSNQPQHF
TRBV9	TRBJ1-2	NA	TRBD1	TGTGCCAGCAGCGTAGAAATGGGACAGGGGTCTCATGGCTACACCTTC	CASSVEMGQGSHGYTF
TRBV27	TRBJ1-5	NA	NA	TGTGCCAGCAGCCCCGGGAGGGCGAAAAGACAGCCCCAGCATTTT	CASSPGRAKRQPQHF
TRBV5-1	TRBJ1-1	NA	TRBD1	TGCGCCAGCAGCTGGGGACAGGGAGGACACACTGAAGCTTTCTTT	CASSWGQGGHTEAFF
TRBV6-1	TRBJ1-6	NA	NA	TGTGCCAGCAGTGAACCGCCCGGCCGGGATAATTCACCCCTCCACTTT	CASSEPPGRDNSPLHF
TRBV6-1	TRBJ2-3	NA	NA	TGTGCCAGCAGTGAACGGGGCACAGATACGCAGTATTTT	CASSERGTDTQYF
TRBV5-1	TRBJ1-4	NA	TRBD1	TGCGCCAGCAGCTTGGGTCAGGGGGCATCTACTAATGAAAAACTGTTTTTT	CASSLGQGASTNEKLFF
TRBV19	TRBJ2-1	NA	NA	TGTGCCAGTAGTATCGAGCGGAATGAGCAGTTCTTC	CASSIERNEQFF
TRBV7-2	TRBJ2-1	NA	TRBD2	TGTGCCAGCAGCCCACGGGGGGTATACAATGAGCAGTTCTTC	CASSPRGVYNEQFF
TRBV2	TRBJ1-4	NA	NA	TGTGCCAGCAGTGAAGTAAGCCAGGGTAATGAAAAACTGTTTTTT	CASSEVSQGNEKLFF
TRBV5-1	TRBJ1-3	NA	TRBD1	TGCGCCAGCAGCTTGGGACAGGGGATCGCTGGAAACACCATATATTTT	CASSLGQGIAGNTIYF
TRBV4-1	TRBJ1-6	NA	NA	TGCGCCAGCAGCCAAGATCAACGGTCAAATTCACCCCTCCACTTT	CASSQDQRSNSPLHF
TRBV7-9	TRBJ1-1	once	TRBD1	TGTGCCAGCAGCTCCCCTCAGGGGGCGTATACTGAAGCTTTCTTT	CASSSPQGAYTEAFF
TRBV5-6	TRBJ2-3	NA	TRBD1	TGTGCCAGCAGCTTGGGGGGACAGGCGGCAGATACGCAGTATTTT	CASSLGGQAADTQYF
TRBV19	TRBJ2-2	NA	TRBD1	TGTGCCAGTAGTCCCCGGACAGGGGACACCGGGGAGCTGTTTTTT	CASSPRTGDTGELFF
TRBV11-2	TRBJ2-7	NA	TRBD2	TGTGCCAGCAGCTTAAGGGGTCGGGGGGGCTTTTACGAGCAGTACTTC	CASSLRGRGGFYEQYF
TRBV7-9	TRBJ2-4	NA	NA	TGTGCCAGCAGCTTAGGGGCCAATAACATTCAGTACTTC	CASSLGANNIQYF
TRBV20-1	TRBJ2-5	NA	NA	TGCAGTGCTAGCCCGCAAGAGACCCAGTACTTC	CSASPQETQYF
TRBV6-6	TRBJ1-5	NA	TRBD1	TGTGCCAGCAGGATTACAGGGGTTCAGCCCCAGCATTTT	CASRITGVQPQHF
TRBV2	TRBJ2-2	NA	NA	TGTGCCAGCAGCCGCTCCTCAGGGACCGGGGAGCTGTTTTTT	CASSRSSGTGELFF
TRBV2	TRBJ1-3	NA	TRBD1	TGTGCCAGCAGCTCCGGGACAGGGTCTGGAAACACCATATATTTT	CASSSGTGSGNTIYF
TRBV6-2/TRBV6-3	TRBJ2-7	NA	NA	TGTGCCAGCAGTTACTCGCTTGGCGGCTACGAGCAGTACTTC	CASSYSLGGYEQYF
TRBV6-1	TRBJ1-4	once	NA	TGTGCCAGCAGTGAAATATGGAGAGGGACTAATGAAAAACTGTTTTTT	CASSEIWRGTNEKLFF
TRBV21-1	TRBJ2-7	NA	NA	TGTGCCAGCAGCACCTCGGACAGTTTTCTCTACGAGCAGTACTTC	CASSTSDSFLYEQYF
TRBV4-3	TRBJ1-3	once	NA	TGCGCCAGCAGCCAACTGCCCAGCTCTGGAAACACCATATATTTT	CASSQLPSSGNTIYF
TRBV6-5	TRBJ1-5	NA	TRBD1	TGTGCCAGCAGTATGACAGGGGTAGCAGATCAGCCCCAGCATTTT	CASSMTGVADQPQHF
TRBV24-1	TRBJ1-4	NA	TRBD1	TGTGCCACCAGTGATCCCCGGGACAGGGAAGGAAAACTGTTTTTT	CATSDPRDREGKLFF
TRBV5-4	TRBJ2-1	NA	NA	TGTGCCAGCAGCCTGACCGGGTACAATGAGCAGTTCTTC	CASSLTGYNEQFF
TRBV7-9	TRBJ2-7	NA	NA	TGTGCCAGCAGCCGTACAGTCAACCCTTACGAGCAGTACTTC	CASSRTVNPYEQYF
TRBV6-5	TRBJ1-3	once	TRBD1	TGTGCCAGCAGGCCGGGACAGGGCTCTGGAAACACCATATATTTT	CASRPGQGSGNTIYF
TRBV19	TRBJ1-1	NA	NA	TGTGCCAGTAGTATAAGAGGAGATGAAGCTTTCTTT	CASSIRGDEAFF
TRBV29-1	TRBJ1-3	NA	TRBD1	TGCAGCGCTAAGACAGGGCTTAACTCTGGAAACACCATATATTTT	CSAKTGLNSGNTIYF
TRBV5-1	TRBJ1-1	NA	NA	TGCGCCAGCAGCCCGGGTGCAGTTAACACTGAAGCTTTCTTT	CASSPGAVNTEAFF
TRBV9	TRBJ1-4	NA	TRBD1	TGTGCCAGCAGCGCAAAAGGACAGGGGCGGGAAAAACTGTTTTTT	CASSAKGQGREKLFF
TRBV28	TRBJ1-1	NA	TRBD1	TGTGCCAGCACCCTAACGGGGACAGGCGACACTGAAGCTTTCTTT	CASTLTGTGDTEAFF
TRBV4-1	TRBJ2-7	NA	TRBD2	TGCGCCAGCAGCCGGACGCAAGGAGCTAGCGGGGGCTCCTACGAGCAGTACTTC	CASSRTQGASGGSYEQYF
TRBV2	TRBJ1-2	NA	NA	TGTGCCAGCAGTGAGGCGGTTATGGGCTATGGCTACACCTTC	CASSEAVMGYGYTF
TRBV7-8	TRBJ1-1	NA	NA	TGTGCCAGCAGCCCAACGGGTCAGCAAGCTTTCTTT	CASSPTGQQAFF
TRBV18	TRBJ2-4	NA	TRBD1	TGTGCCAGCTCACCATCAGGAACAGGGGCCGAGGCCAAAAACATTCAGTACTTC	CASSPSGTGAEAKNIQYF